Here is one TCR beta chain with its context. The sample is drawn from a study of T cells after somatic rescue of genetic block. Produced via immunoSEQ multiplex PCR; TCRdb's table is partial and in-frame only. The sample yields about 13,000 clones, under 85% seen once. CDR1 is SGHTA and CDR2 is FQGNSA in the germline V gene. CDR3 length: 12 residues. V was clipped by 1 base and J by 14 bases, with 14 bases between them. J is TRBJ1-2 and V is TRBV7-2; D ambiguous. What was sequenced was peripheral blood mononuclear cells (PBMCs). This receptor was obtained from a boy aged 5-17 years. CDR3 nucleotide sequence: TGTGCCAGCAGCTTAGAAACAGCCAGAAGGACCTTC. This translates into CASSLETARRTF. Drawing the rest from reference TRBV7-2 and TRBJ1-2, the complete variable domain is GAGVSQSPSNKVTEKGKDVELRCDPISGHTALYWYRQSLGQGLEFLIYFQGNSAPDKSGLPSDRFSAERTGGSVSTLTIQRTQQEDSAVYLCASSLETARRTFGSGTRLTVV.